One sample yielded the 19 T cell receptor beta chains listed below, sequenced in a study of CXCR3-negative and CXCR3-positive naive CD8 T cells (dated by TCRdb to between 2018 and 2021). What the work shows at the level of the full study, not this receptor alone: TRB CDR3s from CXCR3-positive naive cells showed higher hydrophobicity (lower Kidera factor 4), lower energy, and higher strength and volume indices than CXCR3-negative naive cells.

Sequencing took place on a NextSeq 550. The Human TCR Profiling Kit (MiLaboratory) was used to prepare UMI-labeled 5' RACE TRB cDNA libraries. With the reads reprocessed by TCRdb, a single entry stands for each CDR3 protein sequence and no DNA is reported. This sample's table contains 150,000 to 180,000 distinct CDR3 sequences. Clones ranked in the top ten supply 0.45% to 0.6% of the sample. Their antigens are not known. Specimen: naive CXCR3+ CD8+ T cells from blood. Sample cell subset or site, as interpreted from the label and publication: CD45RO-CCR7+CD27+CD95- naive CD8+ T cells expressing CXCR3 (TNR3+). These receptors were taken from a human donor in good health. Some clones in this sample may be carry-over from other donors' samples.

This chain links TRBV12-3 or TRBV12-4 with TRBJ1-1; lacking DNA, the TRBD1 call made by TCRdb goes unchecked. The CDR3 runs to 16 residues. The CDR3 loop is CASSRSGDIGKTEAFF.

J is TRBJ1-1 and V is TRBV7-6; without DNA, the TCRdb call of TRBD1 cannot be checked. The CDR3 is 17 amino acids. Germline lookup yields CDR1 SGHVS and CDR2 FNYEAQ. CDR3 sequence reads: CASSLVVGDRRYTEAFF.

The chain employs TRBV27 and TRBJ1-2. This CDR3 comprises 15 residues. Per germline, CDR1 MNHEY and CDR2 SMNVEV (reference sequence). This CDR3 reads CASSFHGSDNYGYTF.

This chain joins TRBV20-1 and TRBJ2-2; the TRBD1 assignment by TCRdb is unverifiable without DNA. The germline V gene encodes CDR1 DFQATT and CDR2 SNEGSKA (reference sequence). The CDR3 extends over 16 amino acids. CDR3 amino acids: CSARDRWRMDTGELFF.

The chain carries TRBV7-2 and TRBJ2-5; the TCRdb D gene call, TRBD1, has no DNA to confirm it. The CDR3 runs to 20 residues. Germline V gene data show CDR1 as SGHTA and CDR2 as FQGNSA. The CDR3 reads CASSPQPGTGPNIVWETQYF.

The CDR3 protein is CASSVGLSNQPQHF. V gene TRBV9 combines with J gene TRBJ1-5. Per the germline V gene, CDR1 is SGDLS and CDR2 is YYNGEE. The CDR3 runs to 14 residues.

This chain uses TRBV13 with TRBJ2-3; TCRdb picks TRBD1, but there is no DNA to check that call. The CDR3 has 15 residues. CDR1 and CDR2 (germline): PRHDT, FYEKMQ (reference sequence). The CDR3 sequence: CASTTGTHSTDTQYF.

CDR3: CASSSRNFGTDTQYF. The genes are TRBV13 and TRBJ2-3. The CDR3 spans 15 residues. The germline V gene encodes CDR1 PRHDT and CDR2 FYEKMQ (reference sequence).

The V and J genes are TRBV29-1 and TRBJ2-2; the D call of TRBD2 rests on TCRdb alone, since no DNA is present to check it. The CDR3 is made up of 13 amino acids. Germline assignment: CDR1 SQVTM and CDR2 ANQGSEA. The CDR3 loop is CSTTSGNTGELFF.

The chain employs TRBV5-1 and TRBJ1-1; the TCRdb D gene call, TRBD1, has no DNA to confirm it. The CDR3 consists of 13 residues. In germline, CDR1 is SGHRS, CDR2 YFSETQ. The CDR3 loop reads CASSGQLNTGAFF.

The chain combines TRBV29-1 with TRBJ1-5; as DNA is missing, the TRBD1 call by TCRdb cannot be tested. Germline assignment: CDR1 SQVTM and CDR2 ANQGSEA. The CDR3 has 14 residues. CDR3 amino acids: CSVSDGQGPEPQHF.

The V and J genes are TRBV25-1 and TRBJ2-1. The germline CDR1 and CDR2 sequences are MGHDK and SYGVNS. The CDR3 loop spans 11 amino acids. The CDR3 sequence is CASRIYNEQFF.

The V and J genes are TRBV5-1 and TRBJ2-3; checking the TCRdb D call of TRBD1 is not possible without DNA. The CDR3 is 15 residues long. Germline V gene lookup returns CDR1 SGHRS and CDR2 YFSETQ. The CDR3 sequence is CASSLAAAAGDTQYF.

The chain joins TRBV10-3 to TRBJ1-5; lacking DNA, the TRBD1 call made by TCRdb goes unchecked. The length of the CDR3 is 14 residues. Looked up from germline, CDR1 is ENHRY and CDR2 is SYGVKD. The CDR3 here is CAISDGTVNQPQHF.

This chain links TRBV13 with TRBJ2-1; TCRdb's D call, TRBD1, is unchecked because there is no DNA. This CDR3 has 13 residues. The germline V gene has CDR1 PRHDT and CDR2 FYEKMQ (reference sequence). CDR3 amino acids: CASSPGGANEQFF. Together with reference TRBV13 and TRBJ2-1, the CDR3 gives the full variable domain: AAGVIQSPRHLIKEKRETATLKCYPIPRHDTVYWYQQGPGQDPQFLISFYEKMQSDKGSIPDRFSAQQFSDYHSELNMSSLELGDSALYFCASSPGGANEQFFGPGTRLTVL.

CDR3: CASSFSQGRYEQYF. V usage is TRBV12-3 or TRBV12-4 and J usage is TRBJ2-7; TCRdb returns TRBD2, unconfirmable since there is no DNA. This CDR3 region has 14 residues.

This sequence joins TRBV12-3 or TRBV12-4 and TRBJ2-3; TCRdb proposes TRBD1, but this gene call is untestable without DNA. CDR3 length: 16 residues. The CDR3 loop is CASSLGQGVGTDTQYF.

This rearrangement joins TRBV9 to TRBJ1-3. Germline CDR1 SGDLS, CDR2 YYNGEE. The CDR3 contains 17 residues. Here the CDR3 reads CASSVESEGPSGNTIYF.

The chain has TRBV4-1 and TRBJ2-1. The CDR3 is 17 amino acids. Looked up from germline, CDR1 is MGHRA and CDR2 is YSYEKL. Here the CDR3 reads CASSLNRVQSSYNEQFF.